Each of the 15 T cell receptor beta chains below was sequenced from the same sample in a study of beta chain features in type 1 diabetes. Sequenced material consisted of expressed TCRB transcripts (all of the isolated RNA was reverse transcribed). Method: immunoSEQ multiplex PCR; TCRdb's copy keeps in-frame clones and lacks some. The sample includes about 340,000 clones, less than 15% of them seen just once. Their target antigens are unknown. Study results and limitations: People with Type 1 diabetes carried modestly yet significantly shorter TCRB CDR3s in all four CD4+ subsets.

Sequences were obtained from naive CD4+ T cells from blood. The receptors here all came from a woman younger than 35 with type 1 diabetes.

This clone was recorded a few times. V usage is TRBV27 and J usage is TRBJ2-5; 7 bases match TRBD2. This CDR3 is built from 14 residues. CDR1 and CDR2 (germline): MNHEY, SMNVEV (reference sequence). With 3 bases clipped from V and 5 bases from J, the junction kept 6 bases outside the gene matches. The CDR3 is CASSLAGVGETQYF. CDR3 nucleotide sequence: TGTGCCAGCAGTTTGGCGGGAGTGGGGGAGACCCAGTACTTC.

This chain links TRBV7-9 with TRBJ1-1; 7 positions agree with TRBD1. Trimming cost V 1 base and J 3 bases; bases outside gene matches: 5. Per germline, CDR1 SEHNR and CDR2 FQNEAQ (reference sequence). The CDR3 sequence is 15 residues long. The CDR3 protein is CASSLGEGADTEAFF. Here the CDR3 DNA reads TGTGCCAGCAGCTTAGGAGAGGGGGCGGACACTGAAGCTTTCTTT.

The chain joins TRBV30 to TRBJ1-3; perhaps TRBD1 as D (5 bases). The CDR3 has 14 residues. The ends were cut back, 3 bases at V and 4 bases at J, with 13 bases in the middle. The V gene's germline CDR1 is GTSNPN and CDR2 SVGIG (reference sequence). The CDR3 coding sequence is TGTGCCTGGAGCTACAGGTCGACCGGAAACACCATATATTTT. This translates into CAWSYRSTGNTIYF. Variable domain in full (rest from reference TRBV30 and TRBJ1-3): SQTIHQWPATLVQPVGSPLSLECTVEGTSNPNLYWYRQAAGRGLQLLFYSVGIGQISSEVPQNLSASRPQDRQFILSSKKLLLSDSGFYLCAWSYRSTGNTIYFGEGSWLTVV.

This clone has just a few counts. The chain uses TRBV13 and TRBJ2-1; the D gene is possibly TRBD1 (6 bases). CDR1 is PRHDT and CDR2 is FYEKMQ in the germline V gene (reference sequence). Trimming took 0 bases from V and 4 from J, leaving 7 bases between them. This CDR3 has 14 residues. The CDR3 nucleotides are TGTGCCAGCAGCTTAGGAGGGGGATACAATGAGCAGTTCTTC. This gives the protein CASSLGGGYNEQFF.

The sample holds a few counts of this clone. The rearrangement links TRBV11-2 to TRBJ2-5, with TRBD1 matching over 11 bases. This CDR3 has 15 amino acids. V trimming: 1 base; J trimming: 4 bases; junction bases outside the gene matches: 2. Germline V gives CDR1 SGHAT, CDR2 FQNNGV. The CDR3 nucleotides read TGTGCCAGCAGCTTAGTAGGGACAGGGGGAGAGACCCAGTACTTC. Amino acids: CASSLVGTGGETQYF.

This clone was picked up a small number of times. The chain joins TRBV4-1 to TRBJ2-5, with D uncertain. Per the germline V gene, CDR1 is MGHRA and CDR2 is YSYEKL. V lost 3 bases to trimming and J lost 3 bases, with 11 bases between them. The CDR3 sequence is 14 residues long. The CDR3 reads CASSHPRQEETQYF. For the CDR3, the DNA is TGCGCCAGCAGCCACCCCCGGCAGGAAGAGACCCAGTACTTC.

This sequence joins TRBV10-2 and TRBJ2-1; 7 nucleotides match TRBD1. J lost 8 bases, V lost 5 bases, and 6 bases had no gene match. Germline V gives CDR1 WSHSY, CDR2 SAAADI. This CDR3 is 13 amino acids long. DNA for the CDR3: TGCGCCAGCAGTCTACAGGGGAGCGATGAGCAGTTCTTC. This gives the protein CASSLQGSDEQFF.

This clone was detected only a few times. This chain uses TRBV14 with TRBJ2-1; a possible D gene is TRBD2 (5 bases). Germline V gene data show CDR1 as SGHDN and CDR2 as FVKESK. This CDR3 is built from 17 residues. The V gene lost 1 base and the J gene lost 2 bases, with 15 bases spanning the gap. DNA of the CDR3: TGTGCCAGCAGCCAAGGTTTGGGAGACGGACCCTACAATGAGCAGTTCTTC. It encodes CASSQGLGDGPYNEQFF.

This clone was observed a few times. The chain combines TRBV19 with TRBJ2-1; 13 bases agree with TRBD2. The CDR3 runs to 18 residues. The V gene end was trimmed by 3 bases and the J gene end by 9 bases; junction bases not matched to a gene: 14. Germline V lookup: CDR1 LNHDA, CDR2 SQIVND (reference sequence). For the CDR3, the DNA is TGTGCCAGTAGTATGCCGGCGACTAGCGGGAGGTTTGTTGGTGAGCAGTTCTTC. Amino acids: CASSMPATSGRFVGEQFF.

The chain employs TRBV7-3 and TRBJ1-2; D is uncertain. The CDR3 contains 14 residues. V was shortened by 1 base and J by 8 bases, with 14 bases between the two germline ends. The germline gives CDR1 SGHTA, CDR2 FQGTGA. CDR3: CASSLIRESRGYTF. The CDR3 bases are TGTGCCAGCAGCTTAATTCGGGAGTCTCGAGGCTACACCTTC.

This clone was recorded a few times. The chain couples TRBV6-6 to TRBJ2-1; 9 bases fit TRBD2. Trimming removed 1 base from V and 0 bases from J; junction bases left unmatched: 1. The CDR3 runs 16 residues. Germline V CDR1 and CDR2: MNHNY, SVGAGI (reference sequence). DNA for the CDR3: TGTGCCAGCAGTTACTTAGCGGGGGACTCCTACAATGAGCAGTTCTTC. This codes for CASSYLAGDSYNEQFF.

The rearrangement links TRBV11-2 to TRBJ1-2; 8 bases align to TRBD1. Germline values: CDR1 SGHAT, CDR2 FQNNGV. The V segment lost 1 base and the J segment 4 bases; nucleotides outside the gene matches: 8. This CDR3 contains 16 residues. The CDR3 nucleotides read TGTGCCAGCAGCTTAGTCTCCAGGGGGCTTGGCTATGGCTACACCTTC. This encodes CASSLVSRGLGYGYTF. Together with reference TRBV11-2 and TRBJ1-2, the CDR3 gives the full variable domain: EAGVAQSPRYKIIEKRQSVAFWCNPISGHATLYWYQQILGQGPKLLIQFQNNGVVDDSQLPKDRFSAERLKGVDSTLKIQPAKLEDSAVYLCASSLVSRGLGYGYTFGSGTRLTVV.

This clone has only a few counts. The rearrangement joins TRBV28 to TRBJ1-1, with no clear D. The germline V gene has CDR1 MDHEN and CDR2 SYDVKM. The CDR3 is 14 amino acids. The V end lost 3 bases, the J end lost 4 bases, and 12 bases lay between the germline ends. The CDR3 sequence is CASSFPGWVTEAFF. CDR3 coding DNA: TGTGCCAGCAGTTTCCCGGGGTGGGTCACTGAAGCTTTCTTT.

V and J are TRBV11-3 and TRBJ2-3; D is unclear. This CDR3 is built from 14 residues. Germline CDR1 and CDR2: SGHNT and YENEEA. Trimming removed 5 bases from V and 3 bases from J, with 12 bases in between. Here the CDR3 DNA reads TGTGCCAGCAGCCTATTCCGAGCTACAGATACGCAGTATTTT. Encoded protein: CASSLFRATDTQYF.

CDR3 DNA sequence: TGTGCCAGCAGTTTATCGTGGGCGGGGGGACGAGGTGAGCAGTTCTTC. This sequence encodes CASSLSWAGGRGEQFF. The chain links TRBV27 to TRBJ2-1; TRBD2 aligns across 8 bases. Trimming removed 0 bases from V and 9 bases from J; junction bases left unmatched: 10. The CDR3 covers 16 residues. Germline V gene data show CDR1 as MNHEY and CDR2 as SMNVEV (reference sequence).